The 18 T cell receptor beta chains presented below share a single source sample, sequenced in a study of blood T cells in healthy people across ages (dated by TCRdb to about 2015). Libraries were prepared through 5' RACE. Sequenced on an Illumina HiSeq 2500. A second PCR of roughly 6 to 11 cycles was performed with a sample-barcoded 5' primer and a J-beta primer mix. The public reads were reprocessed in TCRdb via fastp at Q25 and MiXCR, keeping in-frame beta chains. Each record represents a unique CDR3 protein, reported with the most common genes and DNA among its rows. A total of around 1,700,000 distinct CDR3 sequences appear in this sample, roughly 27% of them only once. The ten top clones hold about 8% of the sample. The sequencing input was blood. Source of these receptors: a woman in her twenties or thirties in good health.

This clonotype was observed a few times. The germline gene is not matched at one end of the junction; a read error may be the cause. The gene calls are TRBV28 and TRBJ2-7, with TRBD2 identical over 7 bases. The germline CDR1 and CDR2 sequences are MDHEN and SYDVKM. The CDR3 runs to 15 residues. DNA for the CDR3: TGTGCCAGCAACCCAGCGGGGCCCCTCTCCCACGAGCAGTACTTC. Translation gives CASNPAGPLSHEQYF.

This clonotype was seen repeatedly, ten times or more. V usage is TRBV27 and J usage is TRBJ2-7, with D unresolved. This CDR3 has 13 amino acids. Germline values: CDR1 MNHEY, CDR2 SMNVEV (reference sequence). V was clipped by 6 bases and J by 1 base, with 10 bases between them. The CDR3: CASSEYPSYEQYF. DNA of the CDR3: TGTGCCAGCAGCGAATACCCGTCCTACGAGCAGTACTTC.

Points on this clonotype: This may stem from a read error, because a much larger clone lies one nucleotide away. The chain has TRBV5-1 and TRBJ2-5; 11 nucleotides line up with TRBD2. The V and J ends lost 3 bases and 11 bases, in that order; junction bases with no gene match: 18. CDR3 length equals 17 residues. Germline CDR1 is SGHRS and CDR2 is YFSETQ. The DNA for the CDR3 is TGCGCCAGCAGCTCCACTAGCGGGGGCTTCTGGCGGAATGAGCAGTACTTC. Its translation: CASSSTSGGFWRNEQYF. The full variable domain, its missing parts supplied by reference TRBV5-1 and TRBJ2-5, is KAGVTQTPRYLIKTRGQQVTLSCSPISGHRSVSWYQQTPGQGLQFLFEYFSETQRNKGNFPGRFSGRQFSNSRSEMNVSTLELGDSALYLCASSSTSGGFWRNEQYFGPGTRLLVL.

The chain has TRBV12-3 or TRBV12-4 and TRBJ2-1, with 8 bases aligning to TRBD2. Unmatched junction bases numbered 6, after V lost 3 bases and J lost 8 bases. The CDR3 length is 14 residues. The DNA for the CDR3 is TGTGCCAGCAGTTTGGGACTAGGGGGTGATGAGCAGTTCTTC. As protein: CASSLGLGGDEQFF.

This clonotype was detected ten times or more. The chain carries TRBV12-3 or TRBV12-4 and TRBJ2-4; D is perhaps TRBD2 (6 bases). Deletions cut 3 bases from V and 6 bases from J, with 12 bases between. CDR3 length: 14 amino acids. The CDR3 loop reads CASSFGEVGNIQYF. The CDR3, as DNA: TGTGCCAGCAGTTTTGGGGAGGTCGGAAACATTCAGTACTTC.

The J gene is TRBJ2-1, the V gene TRBV3-1, with 8 bases fitting TRBD2. V lost 4 bases and J lost 11; bases outside the gene matches: 4. Germline CDR1 and CDR2: LGHDT and YNNKEL (reference sequence). This CDR3 contains 12 residues. CDR3: CASSRREVQQFF. The CDR3 DNA follows: TGTGCCAGCAGCCGGCGGGAGGTTCAGCAGTTCTTC.

There are a few counts of this clonotype. The chain carries TRBV7-2 and TRBJ2-5; 9 positions match TRBD2. There are 16 residues in the CDR3. The J segment lost 1 base and the V segment lost 1 base, leaving 4 bases of the junction unmatched. Germline CDR1 is SGHTA and CDR2 is FQGNSA. The CDR3 coding sequence is TGTGCCAGCAGCTTAGGTCTACTAGCGGGCCAAGAGACCCAGTACTTC. This gives the protein CASSLGLLAGQETQYF.

This clonotype was observed a single time. The gene calls are TRBV2 and TRBJ1-2, with D uncertain. The germline CDR1 and CDR2 sequences are SNHLY and FYNNEI. The CDR3 loop spans 13 amino acids. Trimming took off 11 bases at V and 3 bases at J, with 16 bases between the two ends. In nucleotides, the CDR3 is TGTGCCGGAGTAGAGGGCGTCGACTATGGCTACACCTTC. As protein: CAGVEGVDYGYTF.

The chain is built from TRBV7-2 and TRBJ2-5; D remains ambiguous. From germline, CDR1 is SGHTA and CDR2 FQGNSA. The CDR3 extends over 13 amino acids. The germline V and J ends were trimmed by 5 bases and 0 bases, with 7 bases remaining between them. Here the CDR3 DNA reads TGTGCCAGCAGCGAGATGGACCAAGAGACCCAGTACTTC. Protein product: CASSEMDQETQYF. Based on the CDR3 plus reference TRBV7-2 and TRBJ2-5, the full variable domain is GAGVSQSPSNKVTEKGKDVELRCDPISGHTALYWYRQSLGQGLEFLIYFQGNSAPDKSGLPSDRFSAERTGGSVSTLTIQRTQQEDSAVYLCASSEMDQETQYFGPGTRLLVL.

This clonotype has ten or more counts. This rearrangement joins TRBV5-1 to TRBJ2-1; D remains unclear. Trimming took 6 bases from V and 7 from J, leaving 8 bases between them. This CDR3 is built from 11 residues. The V gene's germline CDR1 is SGHRS and CDR2 YFSETQ. The CDR3 DNA is TGCGCCAGCACCCTGGGAAATGAGCAGTTCTTC. It is translated as CASTLGNEQFF.

This rearrangement joins TRBV6-2 or TRBV6-3 to TRBJ2-1; TRBD1 aligns across 9 bases. The V segment lost 7 bases and the J segment 5 bases; nucleotides outside the gene matches: 9. The CDR3 runs to 15 residues. Germline values: CDR1 MNHEY, CDR2 SVGEGT. The CDR3 DNA is TGTGCCAGCAACAGGGGGACAGGGACAAACAATGAGCAGTTCTTC. Amino acids: CASNRGTGTNNEQFF.

The rearrangement joins TRBV27 to TRBJ1-1; D ambiguous. V gave up 6 bases and J gave up 4 bases, with 9 bases separating them. This CDR3 has 12 amino acids. Germline V gene sequence: CDR1 MNHEY, CDR2 SMNVEV (reference sequence). CDR3 nucleotides: TGTGCCAGCAGGAGAATGGGCACTGAAGCTTTCTTT. Residues: CASRRMGTEAFF.

This clonotype was seen repeatedly, ten times or more. J is TRBJ1-2 and V is TRBV29-1; D not resolved. The germline V gene encodes CDR1 SQVTM and CDR2 ANQGSEA. Trimming removed 2 bases at V and 3 bases at J, with 10 bases between. The CDR3 is 13 amino acids. The CDR3 DNA reads as TGCAGCGTTGAATTTGGTACGGACTATGGCTACACCTTC. This gives the protein CSVEFGTDYGYTF. The full variable domain, rest sourced from reference TRBV29-1 and TRBJ1-2, is SAVISQKPSRDICQRGTSLTIQCQVDSQVTMMFWYRQQPGQSLTLIATANQGSEATYESGFVIDKFPISRPNLTFSTLTVSNMSPEDSSIYLCSVEFGTDYGYTFGSGTRLTVV.

In its sample, this clonotype was seen a few times. The chain couples TRBV5-6 to TRBJ2-6; possibly TRBD1 or TRBD2 for D (5 bases each). CDR1 and CDR2 from the germline V gene are SGHDT and YYEEEE. There are 18 residues in the CDR3. Trimming shortened V by 3 bases and J by 2 bases, and 18 bases separated the two germline ends. The CDR3 loop reads CASSSTGTYLTGANVLTF. The CDR3 nucleotides are TGTGCCAGCAGCTCCACCGGGACCTATCTTACTGGGGCCAACGTCCTGACTTTC.

This clonotype has only a few counts. This chain links TRBV29-1 with TRBJ1-2; tentative D call: TRBD1 (5 bases). Per the germline V gene, CDR1 is SQVTM and CDR2 is ANQGSEA. Trimming cost V 4 bases and J 5 bases, with 14 bases left between them. The CDR3 has 13 amino acids. The chain's CDR3 is CSVAAGTLYGYTF. The CDR3 DNA sequence: TGCAGCGTTGCGGCAGGGACCCTGTATGGCTACACCTTC.

In this sample, this clonotype turned up a few times. The chain uses TRBV25-1 and TRBJ2-5; TRBD2 matches at 7 bases. V lost 2 bases to trimming and J lost 0 bases; unmatched junction nucleotides: 3. Germline V CDR1 and CDR2: MGHDK, SYGVNS. The CDR3 spans 15 residues. This chain's CDR3 is CASSEPSGNQETQYF. CDR3 nucleotide sequence: TGTGCCAGCAGTGAACCTAGCGGAAACCAAGAGACCCAGTACTTC.

This clonotype was counted ten times or more. The CDR3 spells CAISDAGGSTDTQYF. The CDR3 DNA is TGTGCCATCAGTGACGCGGGGGGTAGCACAGATACGCAGTATTTT. The genes are TRBV10-3 and TRBJ2-3; 8 bases line up with TRBD2. The CDR3 contains 15 residues. Germline trimming cut 3 bases from V and 0 bases from J; bases unmatched to any gene: 2. Germline V gene sequence: CDR1 ENHRY, CDR2 SYGVKD.

The genes are TRBV20-1 and TRBJ1-4, with D possibly being TRBD1 (5 bases). V was pared by 3 bases and J by 7 bases, with 15 bases between. Germline CDR1 reads DFQATT; CDR2 reads SNEGSKA (reference sequence). This CDR3 region has 14 residues. The CDR3 DNA follows: TGCAGTGCTAGCCGAACAGGTTCTTGTGAAAAACTGTTTTTT. This sequence encodes CSASRTGSCEKLFF.